The present T cell receptor beta chain was sequenced within a study of blood T cells in healthy people across ages. This clonotype showed up just a few times. A junction boundary mismatches the germline segment, possibly from a read error. The germline V gene encodes CDR1 SGHAT and CDR2 FQNNGV. The CDR3 has 14 amino acids. Together with a sample-barcoded 5' primer, a J-beta primer mix was included in a second PCR lasting roughly 6 to 12 cycles. TCRdb ran MiXCR on the 5' RACE reads and lists one entry per CDR3 protein. The sample includes hundreds of thousands of distinct CDR3 sequences, approximately 24% of them seen just once. This sample also appeared in a second study, on T cells of mothers and their children.

The origin of this receptor is a boy aged 5 to 17 in good health. Material for sequencing was blood. This chain uses TRBV11-2 with TRBJ2-1, with TRBD2 matching over 8 bases. The CDR3 DNA reads TGTGCCAGCAGTCTACGGGGGGGATACAATGGGCAGTTCTTC. This sequence encodes CASSLRGGYNGQFF.